This T cell receptor beta chain was sequenced in a study of T-cell memory formation after mild COVID-19. Findings of the study overall: Confirmation of SARS-CoV-2 specificity was lacking for second-wave clones peaking day 37. Shrinking CD4+ clones were chiefly CM and EM; CD8+ ones were chiefly EMRA.

TCR alpha and TCR beta cDNA libraries carrying sample barcodes and UMIs were produced by 5'RACE using constant-segment primers. TCRdb passed the 5' RACE reads through MiXCR, listing each CDR3 protein once. This table has 350,000 to 500,000 distinct CDR3 sequences, around 17% appearing once. With 6 bases removed from V and 2 bases from J, the gap between germline ends came to 17 bases. Germline V lookup: CDR1 DFQATT, CDR2 SNEGSKA (reference sequence). CDR3 length: 15 residues. This clonotype has more than one count but fewer than ten. The antigen remains undetermined. Sequenced: PBMCs or a T cell subset sorted from them (not recorded which). The gene calls are TRBV20-1 and TRBJ1-3; no firm D call. The sequence was collected from a man in his late teens or twenties who had mild COVID-19 (a few samples of this study predate the infection). Cell type and time point are not known. CDR3 loop: CSARLMGYTGNTIYF. CDR3 bases: TGCAGTGCCAGATTAATGGGGTACACTGGAAACACCATATATTTT.